The TCR beta chain under discussion was sequenced for a study of T cell responses to AZD1222 COVID-19 vaccine (dated by TCRdb to about 2021). About the study as a whole: TCR sequencing covered about 230 trial participants: approximately 200 given two doses of AZD1222 and 26 given two doses of MenACWY control vaccine. Trial participants were enrolled by age into 18-55, 56-69 and 70-plus year subgroups, with approximately 160, 26 and 62 TCR-sequenced participants respectively.

The CDR3 regions of human TCRbeta chains were analyzed by immunosequencing. The study's processing was this. Repertoire TCRs were checked for matches against a reference library of SARS-CoV-2-specific TCRs that had been generated using the MIRA antigen-specificity platform. Breadth was defined as the fraction of unique TCRs that were SARS-CoV-2-associated. Depth was defined as the fraction of total T cells that were SARS-CoV-2-associated. Each spike-specific TCR was assigned to its reactive spike region and to a CD4 or CD8 class using the MIRA data. Log10-transformed breadth and depth values were compared by one-way ANOVA with Sidak's multiple comparisons tests. TCRdb holds this immuneACCESS table with in-frame rearrangements only. Some clones are missing; in checked studies, unresolved V genes explain under half, and the rest has no known cause. The V and J calls and clone size come from that table; D and trimming were worked out from the DNA. In this sample the table shows about 120,000 clones, approximately 90% of which occur a single time. Around 10% of the sample lies in the top ten.

Concerning this clone itself: Its antigen specificity is not known. The record has no base qualities; no much larger clone is one base away.

The time point label of this sample denotes: baseline before first vaccination. What this sample's treatment or condition label stands for: meningococcal conjugate vaccine given as trial control. Vaccinee samples were obtained from the UK trials COV001 and COV002, which included a single-blind randomized controlled phase 2/3 trial of AZD1222 (ChAdOx1 nCoV-19) in healthy adults. For TCRbeta chain sequencing, PBMC samples from trial participants were taken at day 0 and at day 28 after the second dose. Study-wide conclusions, independent of this receptor: No day 14 peak-response samples were available, so repertoires were characterized only after the peak T cell response. Epitopes outside the regions mutated in the B.1.351 and B.1.1.7 variants were reportedly recognized by nearly half of the unique spike-specific TCRs. Only a handful of AZD1222 recipients were SARS-CoV-2 seropositive at baseline, limiting conclusions about previously exposed vaccinees. Spike-specific TCR breadth and depth rose significantly after two AZD1222 doses compared with day 0 and with MenACWY recipients. The vaccine-associated CD4 TCRs covered the entire spike protein, and the dominant responses fell in regions 160-218 and 743-854. Participants were mostly white British, with more females than males. The authors suggested clonal diversity may have been underestimated. In the small 56-69-year group, the increase in depth fell short of significance, most likely because of low power.

V and J are truncated by 2 bases and 4 bases respectively, leaving an intervening sequence of 13 bases. The CDR3 goes from the cysteine to the phenylalanine over 15 residues. The sequence is cut down to CDR3 DNA, 45 bases in frame from base 1. CDR1 and CDR2 are drawn from the germline V gene: SGHNT, YENEEA. The source was peripheral blood, collected on day 0 of MenACWY control vaccination. The TCR originated in an adult in good health. The chain links TRBV11-3 with TRBJ2-3; TRBD2 is a possible D gene, resting on 5 matching bases. The sequenced DNA is TGTGCCAGCAGCTTATCGGTCCACGGGGCAGATACGCAGTATTTT. This yields the protein CASSLSVHGADTQYF.